Presented here are 16 T cell receptor beta chains from one specimen sequenced in a study of cytomegalovirus exposure and HLA in healthy donors. This PCR relied on a set of 60 Vbeta primers and 13 Jbeta primers. Measured with immunoSEQ multiplex PCR; TCRdb has only the in-frame clones, and not every one. Of about 220,000 clones in the sample, approximately 83% were seen once. The specimen was PBMCs. The receptors shown here come from a boy between 2 and 10 years old in good health and CMV-seronegative.

The chain combines TRBV6-1 with TRBJ1-2; D call uncertain. Looked up from germline, CDR1 is MNHNS and CDR2 is SASEGT. This CDR3 is built from 13 residues. The germline V and J ends were trimmed by 1 base and 7 bases, with 10 bases remaining between them. This chain's CDR3 is CASSEDGRFGYTF. CDR3 nucleotides: TGTGCCAGCAGTGAAGACGGGAGGTTTGGCTACACCTTC.

V is TRBV6-1 and J is TRBJ1-5; the D gene is possibly TRBD1 (5 bases). The length of the CDR3 is 15 residues. The germline V and J ends were trimmed by 1 base and 6 bases, with 13 bases remaining between them. Looked up from germline, CDR1 is MNHNS and CDR2 is SASEGT. Here the CDR3 reads CASSEVMTDGQPQHF. In nucleotides, the CDR3 is TGTGCCAGCAGTGAAGTAATGACAGATGGTCAGCCCCAGCATTTT.

The CDR3 spells CASSIIAGQPQHF. The CDR3 DNA reads TGTGCCAGTAGTATCATTGCGGGTCAGCCCCAGCATTTT. The genes are TRBV19 and TRBJ1-5; D gene unclear. The CDR3 is 13 residues long. V dropped 3 bases and J dropped 6 bases, with 9 bases sitting between them. The germline CDR1 and CDR2 sequences are LNHDA and SQIVND (reference sequence).

This chain links TRBV5-5 with TRBJ2-7; 8 positions agree with TRBD2. J gave up 3 bases and V 3 bases, and 5 bases lay outside the gene matches. Germline V lookup: CDR1 SGHKS, CDR2 YYEKEE (reference sequence). The CDR3 is 14 residues long. The CDR3 DNA reads TGTGCCAGCAGCTCCGGGACTAGGAACTACGAGCAGTACTTC. This gives the protein CASSSGTRNYEQYF.

The chain combines TRBV4-2 with TRBJ2-7, with TRBD2 matching 13 bases. The CDR3 covers 15 residues. J was trimmed by 4 bases and V by 3 bases; bases with no gene match: 3. Germline values: CDR1 LGHNA, CDR2 YNFKEQ. The CDR3 sequence is CASSQWTSGSYEQYF. CDR3 in DNA: TGTGCCAGCAGCCAGTGGACTAGCGGGAGTTACGAGCAGTACTTC.

The chain links TRBV27 to TRBJ2-7, with 8 positions matching TRBD1. V was clipped by 5 bases and J by 3 bases; unmatched bases: 9. This CDR3 has 15 amino acids. Per the germline V gene, CDR1 is MNHEY and CDR2 is SMNVEV (reference sequence). The CDR3 sequence: CASSLRTGWDYEQYF. The CDR3 DNA is TGTGCCAGCAGTCTCCGGACAGGGTGGGACTACGAGCAGTACTTC.

Regarding this clone: One end of the junction is discordant with germline, which a read error may explain. This sequence joins TRBV7-6 and TRBJ2-7, with 7 bases identical to TRBD2. Germline V gene sequence: CDR1 SGHVS, CDR2 FNYEAQ. This CDR3 is 16 amino acids long. The CDR3 loop reads CVSSPAGRATLYEQYF. The CDR3 DNA is TGTGTCAGCAGCCCCGCGGGGAGGGCAACCCTCTACGAGCAGTACTTC.

The CDR3 sequence: CASSLDRAAFF. In DNA, the CDR3 is TGTGCCAGCAGCTTAGACAGGGCCGCTTTCTTT. The chain joins TRBV7-8 to TRBJ1-1; TRBD1 might be the D (6 bases). V was trimmed by 1 base and J by 11 bases, leaving 8 bases between them. Germline lookup yields CDR1 SGHVS and CDR2 FQNEAQ. The CDR3 extends over 11 amino acids.

J is TRBJ2-3 and V is TRBV25-1, with 8 positions matching TRBD2. V lost 5 bases, J lost 3 bases, and 10 bases stayed unmatched. Germline CDR1 reads MGHDK; CDR2 reads SYGVNS. The CDR3 contains 16 residues. CDR3 region: CASSQRVAGLTDTQYF. The CDR3 bases are TGTGCCAGCAGTCAAAGGGTAGCGGGATTAACAGATACGCAGTATTTT. Together with reference TRBV25-1 and TRBJ2-3, the CDR3 gives the full variable domain: EADIYQTPRYLVIGTGKKITLECSQTMGHDKMYWYQQDPGMELHLIHYSYGVNSTEKGDLSSESTVSRIRTEHFPLTLESARPSHTSQYLCASSQRVAGLTDTQYFGPGTRLTVL.

The rearrangement joins TRBV13 to TRBJ2-2; D remains ambiguous. The CDR3 contains 13 residues. Germline assignment: CDR1 PRHDT and CDR2 FYEKMQ (reference sequence). Trimming took off 0 bases at V and 5 bases at J, with 4 bases between the two ends. The CDR3 DNA sequence: TGTGCCAGCAGCTTAGGTCGGACCGGGGAGCTGTTTTTT. Translating it yields CASSLGRTGELFF.

V and J are TRBV29-1 and TRBJ2-1; 12 bases agree with TRBD2. The V segment lost 3 bases and the J segment 9 bases; nucleotides outside the gene matches: 3. CDR1 is SQVTM, CDR2 ANQGSEA, per germline. The CDR3 length is 13 residues. The CDR3 sequence: CSVEVTSGSEQFF. The CDR3 DNA is TGCAGCGTTGAGGTGACTAGCGGGAGTGAGCAGTTCTTC.

This sequence joins TRBV19 and TRBJ2-2, with a weak D call TRBD1 (6 bases). There are 16 residues in the CDR3. CDR1 is LNHDA, CDR2 SQIVND, per germline (reference sequence). Trimming left V 5 bases short and J 5 bases short, with 18 bases between. CDR3 DNA: TGTGCCAGTAGTCTCACGACAGGCCTACTTACCGGGGAGCTGTTTTTT. Protein product: CASSLTTGLLTGELFF.

This chain connects TRBV5-4 to TRBJ1-6; D may be TRBD1 (5 bases). The CDR3 extends over 13 amino acids. Germline CDR1 is SGHNT and CDR2 is YYREEE (reference sequence). V lost 6 bases and J 8 bases, leaving 12 bases between the germline ends. For the CDR3, the DNA is TGTGCCAGCACCACCGACAGACATTCACCCCTCCACTTT. The encoded protein is CASTTDRHSPLHF.

The V gene is TRBV6-5, the J gene TRBJ1-2; 7 positions agree with TRBD1. J was trimmed by 4 bases and V by 4 bases; bases with no gene match: 6. CDR3 length: 14 residues. CDR1 and CDR2 (germline): MNHEY, SVGAGI. The CDR3 loop reads CASSFRGSSYGYTF. The CDR3 DNA follows: TGTGCCAGCAGTTTCAGGGGGAGTTCCTATGGCTACACCTTC.

The chain carries TRBV30 and TRBJ1-2; a possible D gene is TRBD1 (5 bases). Germline V CDR1 and CDR2: GTSNPN, SVGIG (reference sequence). The CDR3 totals 16 residues. Trimming took 2 bases from V and 7 from J, leaving 23 bases between them. The DNA of the CDR3 is TGTGCCTGGAGTCCTATCCGGTTCGTCTTCGGGGGTGGCTACACCTTC. Residues: CAWSPIRFVFGGGYTF.

This sequence joins TRBV19 and TRBJ2-5; the D gene is possibly TRBD2 (5 bases). The germline CDR1 and CDR2 sequences are LNHDA and SQIVND (reference sequence). V gave up 4 bases and J gave up 2 bases, with 14 bases separating them. CDR3 length equals 15 residues. The CDR3 region is CASSTRPGGQETQYF. In nucleotides, the CDR3 is TGTGCCAGTAGTACCCGACCCGGCGGGCAAGAGACCCAGTACTTC.